This T cell receptor (beta chain) was observed in a study of T cells after yellow fever vaccination. Generation of TCR cDNA used 5'RACE template switching (which added a universal primer site and UMIs). TCRdb passed the 5' RACE reads through MiXCR, listing each CDR3 protein once. This sample has just under 600,000 distinct CDR3 sequences, with roughly 14% found just once. Sequencing was performed on PBMCs, taken on the day of the yellow fever booster vaccination. This clonotype was sampled from a man aged 25-45 years who received the YFV17D yellow fever vaccine.

CDR3 DNA: TGTGCCAGTAGGACCCGGGACAGACCCTACGAGCAGTACTTC. It codes for CASRTRDRPYEQYF. This rearrangement joins TRBV19 to TRBJ2-7, with 7 bases fitting TRBD1. This CDR3 region has 14 residues. The J segment lost 2 bases and the V segment lost 6 bases, leaving 7 bases of the junction unmatched. CDR1 LNHDA and CDR2 SQIVND come from the germline V gene (reference sequence). The variable domain in full, with the rest retrieved from reference TRBV19 and TRBJ2-7, is DGGITQSPKYLFRKEGQNVTLSCEQNLNHDAMYWYRQDPGQGLRLIYYSQIVNDFQKGDIAEGYSVSREKKESFPLTVTSAQKNPTAFYLCASRTRDRPYEQYFGPGTRLTVT.